This T cell receptor beta chain was captured in a study of shared clonotypes between healthy human individuals. Trimming shortened V by 2 bases and J by 0 bases, and 11 bases separated the two germline ends. This CDR3 is 16 amino acids long. Germline V gene sequence: CDR1 MGHRA, CDR2 YSYEKL. TCRdb's table, derived via immunoSEQ multiplex PCR, lists solely in-frame clones and lacks some. The sample has millions of clones, more than 80% seen once. A split of CD4+ cells into CD45RA+ naive and CD45RA-negative memory subsets was performed. This chain connects TRBV4-1 to TRBJ2-1; no clear D gene. Material: naive CD4+ T cells from PBMCs. Subset meaning: CD45RA+ positively selected. The sequence derives from a man between 18 and 29 years old in good health. Some clones in this sample may be carry-over from other donors' samples. The CDR3 DNA follows: TGCGCCAGCAGCCAATACGGGCAGAGCTCCTACAATGAGCAGTTCTTC. Translated, it gives CASSQYGQSSYNEQFF.